This T cell receptor (beta chain) came from a study of T cell responses to AZD1222 COVID-19 vaccine. Measured with immunoSEQ multiplex PCR; TCRdb has only the in-frame clones, and not every one. This table holds roughly 53,000 clones, around 85% found once. This TCR was recovered from an adult in good health. The sample consisted of peripheral blood, taken on day 0 of MenACWY control vaccination.

CDR3 loop: CAWSGQAGTEAFF. DNA for the CDR3: TGTGCCTGGAGTGGGCAAGCCGGCACTGAAGCTTTCTTT. V usage is TRBV30 and J usage is TRBJ1-1; D remains ambiguous. The CDR3 length is 13 residues. V was trimmed by 1 base and J by 4 bases, leaving 10 bases between them. CDR1 is GTSNPN and CDR2 is SVGIG in the germline V gene (reference sequence).